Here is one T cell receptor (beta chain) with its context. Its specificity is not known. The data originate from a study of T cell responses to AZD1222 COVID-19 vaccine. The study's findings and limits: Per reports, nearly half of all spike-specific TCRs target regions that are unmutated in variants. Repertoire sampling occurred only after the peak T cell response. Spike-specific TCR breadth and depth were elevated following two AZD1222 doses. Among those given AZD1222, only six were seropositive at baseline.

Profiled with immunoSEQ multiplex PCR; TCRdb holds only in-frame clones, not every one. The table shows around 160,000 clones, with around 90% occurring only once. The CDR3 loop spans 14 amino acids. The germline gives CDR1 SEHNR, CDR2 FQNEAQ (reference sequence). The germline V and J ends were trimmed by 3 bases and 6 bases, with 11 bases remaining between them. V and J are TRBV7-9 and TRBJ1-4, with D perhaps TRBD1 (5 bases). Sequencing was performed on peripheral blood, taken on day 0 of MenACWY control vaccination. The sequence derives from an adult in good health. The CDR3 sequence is CASSFPGRHEKLFF. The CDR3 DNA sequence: TGTGCCAGCAGCTTTCCGGGACGGCATGAAAAACTGTTTTTT.